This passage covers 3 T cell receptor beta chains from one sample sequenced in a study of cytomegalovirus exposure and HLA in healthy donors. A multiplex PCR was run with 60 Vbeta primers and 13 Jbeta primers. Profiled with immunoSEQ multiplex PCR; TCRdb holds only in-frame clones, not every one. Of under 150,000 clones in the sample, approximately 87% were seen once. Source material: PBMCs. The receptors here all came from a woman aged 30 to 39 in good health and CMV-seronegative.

CDR3 sequence (DNA): TGCGCCAGCAGCTTGGGGGGGGGCAATCAGCCCCAGCATTTT. Translated, it gives CASSLGGGNQPQHF. The chain couples TRBV5-1 to TRBJ1-5, with a possible D match to TRBD1 (5 bases). V shed 0 bases and J shed 2 bases, with 6 bases lying between them. This CDR3 has 14 amino acids. Germline V gives CDR1 SGHRS, CDR2 YFSETQ.

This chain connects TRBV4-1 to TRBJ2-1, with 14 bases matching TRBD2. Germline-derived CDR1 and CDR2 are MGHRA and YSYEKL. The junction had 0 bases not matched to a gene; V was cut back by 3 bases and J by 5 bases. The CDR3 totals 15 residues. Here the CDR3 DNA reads TGCGCCAGCAGCCAGACTAGCGGGAGGGACAATGAGCAGTTCTTC. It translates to CASSQTSGRDNEQFF.

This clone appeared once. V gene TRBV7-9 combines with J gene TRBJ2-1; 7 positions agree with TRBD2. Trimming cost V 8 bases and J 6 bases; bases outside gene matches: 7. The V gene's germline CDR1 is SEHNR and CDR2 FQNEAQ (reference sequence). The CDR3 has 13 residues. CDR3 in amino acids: CASQGGFINEQFF. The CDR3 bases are TGTGCCAGCCAGGGAGGGTTTATCAATGAGCAGTTCTTC.